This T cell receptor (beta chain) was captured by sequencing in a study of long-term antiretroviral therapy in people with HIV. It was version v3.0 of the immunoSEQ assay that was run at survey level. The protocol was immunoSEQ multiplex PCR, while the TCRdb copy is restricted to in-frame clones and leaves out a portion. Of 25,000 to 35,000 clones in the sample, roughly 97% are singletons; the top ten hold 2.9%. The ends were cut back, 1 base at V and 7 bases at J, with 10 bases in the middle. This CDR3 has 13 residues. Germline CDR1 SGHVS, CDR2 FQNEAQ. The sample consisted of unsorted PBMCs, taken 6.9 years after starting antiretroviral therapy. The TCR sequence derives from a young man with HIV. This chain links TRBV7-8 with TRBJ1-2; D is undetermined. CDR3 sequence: CASSLDPKSGYTF. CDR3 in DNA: TGTGCCAGCAGCTTAGACCCTAAAAGTGGCTACACCTTC.